Below, 12 T cell receptor beta chains from the same sample are listed, as sequenced in a study of cytomegalovirus exposure and HLA in healthy donors. The PCR had 60 Vbeta and 13 Jbeta primers. Repertoires were generated with immunoSEQ multiplex PCR, while TCRdb's copy carries only in-frame clones and drops some. The sample holds tens of thousands of clones, roughly 70% seen once. The specimen was PBMCs. Every receptor here comes from a woman aged 45-59 years in good health and CMV-seropositive.

This chain connects TRBV28 to TRBJ1-4; unclear D gene. CDR1 and CDR2 from the germline V gene are MDHEN and SYDVKM. The CDR3 runs 14 residues. V was shortened by 8 bases and J by 11 bases, with 21 bases between the two germline ends. In DNA, the CDR3 is TGTGCCAGCGGAGGGAAGATGGGCAAGGGCAAACTGTTTTTT. It yields the protein CASGGKMGKGKLFF.

In this sample, this clone turned up once. This chain uses TRBV28 with TRBJ2-1; 7 nucleotides align to TRBD2. V shed 2 bases and J 12 bases; nucleotides not matched to a gene: 4. Germline V gene sequence: CDR1 MDHEN, CDR2 SYDVKM. The CDR3 covers 12 residues. CDR3 nucleotides: TGTGCCAGCAGTTTAACACTAGCGAGGCAGTTCTTC. Translated, it gives CASSLTLARQFF.

The rearrangement joins TRBV14 to TRBJ1-1, with 7 bases fitting TRBD1. Germline V CDR1 and CDR2: SGHDN, FVKESK. The CDR3 loop spans 14 amino acids. V dropped 0 bases and J dropped 11; count of bases not matched to a gene: 9. DNA for the CDR3: TGTGCCAGCAGCCAAGATTCCAGTTGGGACAGCGCTTTCTTT. Its translation: CASSQDSSWDSAFF.

CDR3 in DNA: TGTGCCAGCAGCCTAGGACTAGCGGGAGGGCCATCCTACGAGCAGTACTTC. Its protein product is CASSLGLAGGPSYEQYF. The genes are TRBV27 and TRBJ2-7; 15 bases map to TRBD2. With V trimmed by 6 bases and J by 1 base, 7 bases remained unmatched. Germline-derived CDR1 and CDR2 are MNHEY and SMNVEV (reference sequence). The CDR3 length is 17 residues.

This rearrangement joins TRBV7-9 to TRBJ1-4, with 7 nucleotides matching TRBD1. This CDR3 is built from 15 residues. V trimming: 5 bases; J trimming: 10 bases; junction bases outside the gene matches: 13. The germline V gene has CDR1 SEHNR and CDR2 FQNEAQ (reference sequence). DNA of the CDR3: TGTGCCAGCAGCATGGGACAGATGATGTGGGGAAAACTGTTTTTT. It encodes CASSMGQMMWGKLFF.

The chain employs TRBV5-5 and TRBJ1-4; the D is unclear. The CDR3 spans 14 residues. Trimming shortened V by 2 bases and J by 7 bases, and 12 bases separated the two germline ends. Germline assignment: CDR1 SGHKS and CDR2 YYEKEE (reference sequence). This chain's CDR3 is CASSFNPGSEKLFF. In DNA, the CDR3 is TGTGCCAGCAGCTTTAACCCAGGTTCTGAAAAACTGTTTTTT.

V is TRBV10-3 and J is TRBJ1-5; D not certain. The germline V gene encodes CDR1 ENHRY and CDR2 SYGVKD. This CDR3 spans 15 amino acids. Deletions cut 0 bases from V and 5 bases from J, with 11 bases between. The CDR3 loop is CAISESLGTHQPQHF. The DNA of the CDR3 is TGTGCCATCAGTGAGTCGCTGGGCACCCATCAGCCCCAGCATTTT.

The chain is built from TRBV28 and TRBJ2-1; 11 bases map to TRBD1. CDR1 MDHEN and CDR2 SYDVKM come from the germline V gene. CDR3 length: 16 residues. Losses at the gene ends were 5 bases for V and 4 bases for J; bases not matched to a gene: 7. The CDR3 sequence: CASSPSGQGAYNEQFF. The DNA of the CDR3 is TGTGCCAGCAGTCCCTCTGGACAGGGGGCTTACAATGAGCAGTTCTTC.

In its sample, this clone was seen once. The rearrangement joins TRBV6-1 to TRBJ2-7; D is perhaps TRBD1 (5 bases). The V end was cut by 6 bases, the J end by 2 bases, with 14 bases between. The CDR3 runs to 14 residues. Looked up from germline, CDR1 is MNHNS and CDR2 is SASEGT. The DNA of the CDR3 is TGTGCCAGCAGCCCCCTAGGGGTAACCTACGAGCAGTACTTC. This encodes CASSPLGVTYEQYF.

In its sample, this clone was seen a few times. The rearrangement uses TRBV28 and TRBJ2-2; TRBD1 is a possible D gene (5 bases). The germline V gene encodes CDR1 MDHEN and CDR2 SYDVKM. CDR3 length: 13 residues. The V end was cut by 2 bases, the J end by 6 bases, with 7 bases between. The CDR3 DNA is TGTGCCAGCAGTTTAGGGGCCCCCGGGGAGCTGTTTTTT. Its protein is CASSLGAPGELFF.

The chain couples TRBV25-1 to TRBJ2-2, with a weak D call TRBD1 (6 bases). Trimming stripped 2 bases from V and 3 bases from J, with 7 bases between. Germline V gives CDR1 MGHDK, CDR2 SYGVNS. This CDR3 has 14 residues. CDR3 protein: CASSEPGDTGELFF. The DNA of the CDR3 is TGTGCCAGCAGTGAACCAGGGGACACCGGGGAGCTGTTTTTT.

The CDR3 region has the DNA TGTGCCAGCAGCTTAGGGGCCGTCGTTTCCTACGAGCAGTACTTC. Amino acids: CASSLGAVVSYEQYF. This chain joins TRBV5-6 and TRBJ2-7; TRBD1 might be the D (5 bases). This CDR3 is 15 amino acids long. Germline lookup yields CDR1 SGHDT and CDR2 YYEEEE. With 2 bases removed from V and 1 base from J, the gap between germline ends came to 13 bases.